The rows below give T cell receptor beta chains drawn from one sample of a study of early T cells in non-severe SARS-CoV-2 infection. TCRdb re-analysed the 5' RACE reads in MiXCR, keeping a single row per CDR3 protein. The table includes tens of thousands of distinct CDR3 sequences, about 4.5% detected once. The input for sequencing was whole blood, taken at baseline. All receptors derive from an adult who was a healthcare worker with PCR-confirmed SARS-CoV-2 infection or an uninfected control (not recorded which). The CDR3 runs from the conserved cysteine through the conserved F or W. A D gene is named only where the DNA matches it firmly. The listing skips clone size in some rows; elsewhere it reads once, few, many or a size class.

d_call | j_call | v_call | clone_size | cdr3_aa | cdr3_nt
. | TRBJ1-5 | TRBV19 | many | CASSTSSHQPQHF | TGTGCCAGTAGTACGAGTTCCCATCAGCCCCAGCATTTT
. | TRBJ1-1 | TRBV20-1 | many | CSARAPRPGNRAVNTEAFF | TGCAGTGCTAGAGCCCCCCGTCCGGGCAACAGGGCGGTGAACACTGAAGCTTTCTTT
. | TRBJ1-4 | TRBV27 | many | CASSHQGGTNEKLFF | TGTGCCAGCAGTCACCAGGGCGGAACTAATGAAAAACTGTTTTTT
TRBD1 | TRBJ1-1 | TRBV20-1 | many | CSALRGRVRNTEAFF | TGCAGTGCATTGAGGGGGCGAGTCAGGAACACTGAAGCCTTCTTT
. | TRBJ2-3 | TRBV11-3 | many | CASSLSRVDTQYF | TGTGCCAGCAGTCTCTCTAGAGTAGATACGCAGTATTTT
. | TRBJ1-4 | TRBV5-5 | many | CASSWTGEEKLFF | TGTGCCAGCAGCTGGACTGGGGAGGAAAAACTGTTTTTT
. | TRBJ2-2 | TRBV7-6 | many | CASRKGLTGELFF | TGTGCCAGCCGCAAGGGGTTAACCGGGGAGCTGTTTTTT
. | TRBJ2-3 | TRBV4-3 | . | CASSQDSSGADTQYF | TGCGCCAGCAGCCAAGACTCCTCTGGCGCAGATACGCAGTATTTT
. | TRBJ2-2 | TRBV7-2 | . | CASSSGLAGELFF | TGTGCCAGCAGCTCTGGACTGGCCGGGGAGCTGTTTTTT
. | TRBJ1-2 | TRBV14 | many | CASSQADRIHF | TGTGCCAGCAGCCAAGCGGATAGGATCCACTTC
. | TRBJ1-3 | TRBV2 | many | CASSARGGGNTIYF | TGTGCCAGCAGTGCCAGGGGAGGTGGAAACACCATATATTTT
TRBD2 | TRBJ2-1 | TRBV9 | many | CASSVDVGTSINEQFF | TGTGCCAGCAGCGTAGATGTCGGGACTAGCATAAATGAGCAGTTCTTC
. | TRBJ1-5 | TRBV10-3 | few | CAISDSNQPQHF | TGTGCCATCAGCGACAGCAATCAGCCCCAGCATTTT
TRBD2 | TRBJ2-1 | TRBV20-1 | many | CSAGRLAGYNEQFF | TGCAGTGCTGGGCGACTAGCGGGGTACAATGAGCAGTTCTTC
. | TRBJ2-1 | TRBV7-6 | many | CASSQGSSYNEQFF | TGTGCCAGCAGCCAAGGATCTAGCTACAATGAGCAGTTCTTC
. | TRBJ2-7 | TRBV11-3 | many | CASSLGEDYEQYF | TGTGCCAGCAGCTTAGGCGAGGATTACGAGCAGTACTTC
TRBD1 | TRBJ1-1 | TRBV28 | . | CASSTGQGDTEAFF | TGTGCCAGCAGTACCGGACAGGGGGACACTGAAGCTTTCTTT
TRBD1 | TRBJ1-2 | TRBV12-3/TRBV12-4 | many | CASSLGQGDDYGYTF | TGTGCCAGCAGTTTAGGGCAGGGGGATGACTATGGCTACACCTTC
TRBD1 | TRBJ1-1 | TRBV29-1 | many | CSVGTGGVGTEAFF | TGCAGCGTTGGTACAGGGGGAGTAGGAACTGAAGCTTTCTTT
. | TRBJ1-5 | TRBV10-2 | many | CASAGTLNQPQHF | TGCGCCAGCGCCGGGACACTAAATCAGCCCCAGCATTTT
. | TRBJ1-2 | TRBV7-8 | many | CASSLATPGKMYGYTF | TGTGCCAGCAGCTTAGCCACCCCGGGGAAGATGTATGGCTACACCTTC
. | TRBJ2-1 | TRBV20-1 | many | CRPKERLNEQFF | TGCAGGCCGAAGGAGCGGCTCAATGAGCAGTTCTTC